The 9 T cell receptor beta chains reported below all come from one sample, sequenced in a study of shared clonotypes between healthy human individuals. Only in-frame clones appear in the TCRdb table, and some are missing; sequencing was by immunoSEQ multiplex PCR. Of about 600,000 clones listed, less than 98% are singletons. The specimen sequenced was naive CD4+ T cells sorted from blood. The subset is: CD45RA+ positively selected. Receptors originate from a woman under 40 in good health.

This chain links TRBV20-1 with TRBJ1-5; D unresolved. V was clipped by 4 bases and J by 7 bases, with 8 bases between them. The length of the CDR3 is 11 residues. Per the germline V gene, CDR1 is DFQATT and CDR2 is SNEGSKA (reference sequence). The CDR3 loop is CSAKKGQPQHF. CDR3 in DNA: TGCAGTGCTAAGAAGGGCCAGCCCCAGCATTTT.

J is TRBJ2-7 and V is TRBV19, with D perhaps TRBD1 or TRBD2 (6 bases each). The V end lost 4 bases, the J end lost 2 bases, and 18 bases lay between the germline ends. There are 16 residues in the CDR3. Germline CDR1 is LNHDA and CDR2 is SQIVND (reference sequence). CDR3 nucleotide sequence: TGTGCCAGTAGTAGAAGCGCGACGAGGGGGGCCTACGAGCAGTACTTC. This translates into CASSRSATRGAYEQYF.

Turning to this clone: The identical CDR3 is also encoded by other nucleotide sequences in the sample. The rearrangement uses TRBV5-1 and TRBJ1-4; D is ambiguous. The CDR3 is made up of 14 amino acids. Germline V gene data show CDR1 as SGHRS and CDR2 as YFSETQ. V lost 0 bases and J lost 0, with 3 bases in between. This CDR3 is CASSLEATNEKLFF. In nucleotides, the CDR3 is TGCGCCAGCAGCTTGGAGGCAACTAATGAAAAACTGTTTTTT.

The chain links TRBV30 to TRBJ2-7; 11 bases match TRBD2. V gave up 3 bases and J gave up 4 bases; unmatched junction bases: 11. The V gene's germline CDR1 is GTSNPN and CDR2 SVGIG (reference sequence). The length of the CDR3 is 16 residues. The chain's CDR3 is CAWRGVDSGREYEQYF. In nucleotides, the CDR3 is TGTGCCTGGAGGGGGGTGGATAGCGGGAGGGAGTACGAGCAGTACTTC.

V gene TRBV5-4 combines with J gene TRBJ1-2; D gene uncertain. Germline loops: CDR1 SGHNT, CDR2 YYREEE (reference sequence). V lost 0 bases to trimming and J lost 4 bases, with 13 bases between them. The CDR3 contains 15 residues. CDR3 nucleotides: TGTGCCAGCAGCTTGGATGCAAGGGCATCCTATGGCTACACCTTC. This translates into CASSLDARASYGYTF.

The chain uses TRBV7-9 and TRBJ2-5; possible D gene TRBD2, 6 bases. CDR3 length: 15 amino acids. Between the trimmed V and J ends, which lost 7 bases and 1 base, there was a span of 16 bases. CDR1 SEHNR and CDR2 FQNEAQ come from the germline V gene (reference sequence). In DNA, the CDR3 is TGTGCCAGCACCAAGTCGCTGGGGGGCCAAGAGACCCAGTACTTC. Translation gives CASTKSLGGQETQYF.

V usage is TRBV19 and J usage is TRBJ2-1, with D possibly TRBD2 on 5 matching bases. The V end lost 3 bases, the J end lost 2 bases, and 14 bases lay between the germline ends. This CDR3 region has 16 residues. Germline lookup yields CDR1 LNHDA and CDR2 SQIVND (reference sequence). The CDR3 loop reads CASSITLAFPYNEQFF. CDR3 nucleotide sequence: TGTGCCAGTAGTATCACTCTAGCATTCCCCTACAATGAGCAGTTCTTC.

The chain employs TRBV4-1 and TRBJ1-6; weak D call: TRBD1 (5 bases). Trimming removed 6 bases from V and 6 bases from J, with 15 bases in between. The CDR3 is 15 amino acids. Per the germline V gene, CDR1 is MGHRA and CDR2 is YSYEKL. This CDR3 reads CASRLWGGTNSPLHF. CDR3 DNA sequence: TGCGCCAGCAGGCTATGGGGGGGAACTAATTCACCCCTCCACTTT.

The chain uses TRBV27 and TRBJ1-4, with D unclear. The V gene's germline CDR1 is MNHEY and CDR2 SMNVEV (reference sequence). Between the trimmed V and J ends, which lost 4 bases and 8 bases, there was a span of 14 bases. The CDR3 has 14 amino acids. CDR3 sequence: CASSSGRLSEKLFF. The CDR3 DNA reads as TGTGCCAGCAGTTCCGGACGGCTTTCCGAAAAACTGTTTTTT.